This TCR beta chain was documented in a study of T cell responses to AZD1222 COVID-19 vaccine. The ends were cut back, 2 bases at V and 2 bases at J, with 12 bases in the middle. Germline CDR1 SGHTA, CDR2 FQGNSA. The CDR3 contains 16 residues. This clone appeared a single time. The antigen remains unidentified. Second doses were pooled across both intervals (about 4 or about 12 weeks). Study-wide results and limits: Distributed over spike, vaccine-associated CD4 TCRs predominated at 160-218 and 743-854. No repertoire was sampled before or during the peak T cell response, only after it. Epitopes outside B.1.351 and B.1.1.7 mutated regions reportedly drew nearly half of spike TCRs.

The method was immunoSEQ multiplex PCR; TCRdb's version includes in-frame clones alone and lacks a portion of them. The data contain some 180,000 clones, approximately 90% of them seen just once; the ten biggest clones take up approximately 1.7%. The chain couples TRBV7-2 to TRBJ2-2; TRBD2 might be the D (7 bases). The specimen was peripheral blood, collected 28 days after the second AZD1222 dose. This TCR derives from an adult who received the AZD1222 COVID-19 vaccine. CDR3 loop: CASSLRRGANTGELFF. CDR3 nucleotide sequence: TGTGCCAGCAGCTTAAGACGGGGGGCTAACACCGGGGAGCTGTTTTTT.